Presented here are 29 T cell receptor beta chains from one specimen sequenced in a study of cytomegalovirus exposure and HLA in healthy donors. This PCR relied on a set of 60 Vbeta primers and 13 Jbeta primers. TCRdb's copy holds only in-frame clones and misses some; the assay was immunoSEQ multiplex PCR. The sample has 150,000 to 200,000 clones; the top ten hold 6.5%. The sample consisted of PBMCs. The receptor set was obtained from a man aged 25 to 40 in good health and CMV-seronegative.

The chain is built from TRBV10-3 and TRBJ2-2; 8 bases are shared with TRBD2. The CDR3 is made up of 15 amino acids. V dropped 8 bases and J dropped 0; count of bases not matched to a gene: 5. CDR1 and CDR2 (germline): ENHRY, SYGVKD. CDR3 in DNA: TGTGCCATCGGGTTCGGGGGGGCGAACACCGGGGAGCTGTTTTTT. Its protein product is CAIGFGGANTGELFF.

The chain links TRBV18 to TRBJ1-2; unclear D gene. V was cut by 2 bases and J by 2 bases, with 6 bases left in between. Germline V CDR1 and CDR2: KGHSH, LQKENI. The CDR3 length is 13 residues. The DNA for the CDR3 is TGTGCCAGCTCACCATCGGGGAACTATGGCTACACCTTC. Translated: CASSPSGNYGYTF.

V gene TRBV28 combines with J gene TRBJ2-6, with a possible D match to TRBD2 (5 bases). The V and J ends lost 5 bases and 0 bases respectively, with 14 bases between them. The CDR3 runs to 17 residues. CDR1 is MDHEN, CDR2 SYDVKM, per germline. The CDR3 here is CASSGGLTASGANVLTF. In DNA, the CDR3 is TGTGCCAGCAGTGGCGGGTTGACGGCCTCTGGGGCCAACGTCCTGACTTTC.

V is TRBV5-1 and J is TRBJ2-3, with a weak D call TRBD1 (5 bases). The CDR3 covers 16 residues. V was cut by 0 bases and J by 0 bases, with 11 bases left in between. Germline V gives CDR1 SGHRS, CDR2 YFSETQ. This CDR3 reads CASSLGVGDSTDTQYF. CDR3 in DNA: TGCGCCAGCAGCTTGGGAGTAGGGGATAGCACAGATACGCAGTATTTT.

The rearrangement links TRBV19 to TRBJ2-1; 7 bases match TRBD2. The CDR3 spans 15 residues. Germline V gene data show CDR1 as LNHDA and CDR2 as SQIVND (reference sequence). The J segment lost 4 bases and the V segment lost 6 bases, leaving 9 bases of the junction unmatched. The CDR3 is CASRTQSGAYNEQFF. The CDR3 DNA is TGTGCCAGTAGAACCCAGAGCGGGGCATACAATGAGCAGTTCTTC.

This chain connects TRBV28 to TRBJ2-7; tentative D call: TRBD2 (7 bases). The CDR3 is 15 residues long. Germline lookup yields CDR1 MDHEN and CDR2 SYDVKM. Between the trimmed V and J ends, which lost 7 bases and 6 bases, there was a span of 22 bases. The CDR3 reads CASTPGAGEATEQYF. DNA for the CDR3: TGTGCCAGCACCCCGGGGGCGGGAGAGGCTACCGAGCAGTACTTC.

V and J are TRBV7-9 and TRBJ2-5, with 7 bases fitting TRBD1. CDR3 size: 16 residues. Germline V gene data show CDR1 as SEHNR and CDR2 as FQNEAQ (reference sequence). V gave up 3 bases and J gave up 2 bases; unmatched junction bases: 9. The CDR3 coding sequence is TGTGCCAGCAGCTTCTCCGGGACAGCCTCTCAAGAGACCCAGTACTTC. It specifies CASSFSGTASQETQYF.

This rearrangement joins TRBV6-4 to TRBJ1-2; 8 bases are shared with TRBD1. The V gene end was trimmed by 4 bases and the J gene end by 1 base; junction bases not matched to a gene: 5. CDR1 and CDR2 from the germline V gene are MRHNA and SNTAGT. This CDR3 has 15 residues. The DNA for the CDR3 is TGTGCCAGCAGTGCCCGACAGGGGAATAACTATGGCTACACCTTC. Its translation: CASSARQGNNYGYTF.

The genes are TRBV5-1 and TRBJ2-2; TRBD1 might be the D (5 bases). Germline CDR1 is SGHRS and CDR2 is YFSETQ. Trimming left V 6 bases short and J 4 bases short, with 13 bases between. The CDR3 is 14 residues long. This CDR3 reads CASNIRAPTGELFF. Written as DNA, the CDR3 is TGCGCCAGCAATATCAGGGCACCCACCGGGGAGCTGTTTTTT.

The chain links TRBV6-1 to TRBJ2-1; 11 nucleotides line up with TRBD2. V lost 6 bases to trimming and J lost 9 bases; unmatched junction nucleotides: 10. The germline CDR1 and CDR2 sequences are MNHNS and SASEGT. There are 15 residues in the CDR3. The CDR3 region is CASSPLNSGRAEQFF. The CDR3 coding sequence is TGTGCCAGCAGCCCCCTGAATAGCGGGAGGGCTGAGCAGTTCTTC.

This sequence joins TRBV5-1 and TRBJ2-1; TRBD2 aligns across 10 bases. The CDR3 extends over 14 amino acids. The germline V gene encodes CDR1 SGHRS and CDR2 YFSETQ. J gave up 4 bases and V 7 bases, and 5 bases lay outside the gene matches. The CDR3 DNA reads TGCGCCAGCTCCACTAGCGGGGTATACAATGAGCAGTTCTTC. It translates to CASSTSGVYNEQFF.

The rearrangement links TRBV7-9 to TRBJ2-2; 10 nucleotides align to TRBD1. CDR3 size: 17 residues. Per the germline V gene, CDR1 is SEHNR and CDR2 is FQNEAQ (reference sequence). V lost 5 bases and J lost 6; bases outside the gene matches: 12. This chain's CDR3 is CASSPRTGTGVSGELFF. The CDR3 DNA follows: TGTGCCAGCAGCCCGAGAACCGGGACAGGGGTGTCCGGGGAGCTGTTTTTT.

This rearrangement joins TRBV28 to TRBJ2-7; maybe TRBD2 (5 bases). The CDR3 sequence is 14 residues long. Germline V gene sequence: CDR1 MDHEN, CDR2 SYDVKM. V lost 6 bases, J lost 3 bases, and 15 bases lay in between. CDR3 bases: TGTGCCAGCAGCCTCCGGTTTCGGGGCTACGAGCAGTACTTC. Translation gives CASSLRFRGYEQYF.

The V call is TRBV27, the J call TRBJ2-1; D is unresolved. Trimming left V 2 bases short and J 1 base short, with 6 bases between. The CDR3 contains 14 residues. Germline CDR1 is MNHEY and CDR2 is SMNVEV (reference sequence). CDR3 in amino acids: CASSLDSSYNEQFF. The DNA of the CDR3 is TGTGCCAGCAGTTTAGACTCATCCTACAATGAGCAGTTCTTC.

The chain couples TRBV30 to TRBJ2-7; D uncertain. Trimming shortened V by 5 bases and J by 8 bases, and 13 bases separated the two germline ends. This CDR3 spans 11 amino acids. In germline, CDR1 is GTSNPN, CDR2 SVGIG (reference sequence). For the CDR3, the DNA is TGTGCCTGGTCGGTTTCGGTAAAGCAGTACTTC. As protein: CAWSVSVKQYF.

The chain has TRBV28 and TRBJ2-7, with no clear D. Trimming took off 6 bases at V and 2 bases at J, with 17 bases between the two ends. Germline-derived CDR1 and CDR2 are MDHEN and SYDVKM. This CDR3 has 15 residues. The CDR3 loop is CASSNRLGATYEQYF. The CDR3 bases are TGTGCCAGCAGCAACCGACTCGGAGCCACCTACGAGCAGTACTTC.

The chain is built from TRBV6-1 and TRBJ1-3, with D possibly being TRBD1 (5 bases). V shed 11 bases and J shed 2 bases, with 19 bases lying between them. The germline V gene has CDR1 MNHNS and CDR2 SASEGT. CDR3 size: 15 residues. The CDR3 loop reads CAVRDAAGAGNTIYF. DNA of the CDR3: TGTGCCGTCCGGGACGCCGCGGGGGCTGGAAACACCATATATTTT.

This chain uses TRBV7-9 with TRBJ2-7, with 9 bases lining up with TRBD2. CDR1 SEHNR and CDR2 FQNEAQ come from the germline V gene (reference sequence). Trimming removed 5 bases from V and 0 bases from J; junction bases left unmatched: 2. This CDR3 region has 14 residues. CDR3 DNA sequence: TGTGCCAGCAGCGGACTAGCGACCTCCTACGAGCAGTACTTC. Encoded protein: CASSGLATSYEQYF.

This sequence joins TRBV15 and TRBJ2-7, with D perhaps TRBD1 (5 bases). CDR1 and CDR2 from the germline V gene are LNHNV and YYDKDF (reference sequence). CDR3 length: 14 amino acids. V lost 0 bases, J lost 2 bases, and 8 bases lay in between. CDR3 coding DNA: TGTGCCACCAGCAGAGACCAGGGCCCCTACGAGCAGTACTTC. It yields the protein CATSRDQGPYEQYF.

The chain couples TRBV7-9 to TRBJ1-1; TRBD1 might be the D (5 bases). The germline gives CDR1 SEHNR, CDR2 FQNEAQ (reference sequence). The germline V and J ends were trimmed by 2 bases and 3 bases, with 7 bases remaining between them. The CDR3 is made up of 13 amino acids. The CDR3 nucleotides read TGTGCCAGCAGCTTACAGGGTGACACTGAAGCTTTCTTT. Protein: CASSLQGDTEAFF.

The chain links TRBV11-3 to TRBJ2-1; weak D call: TRBD2 (5 bases). Germline V gene lookup returns CDR1 SGHNT and CDR2 YENEEA. CDR3 length: 14 amino acids. With 5 bases removed from V and 9 bases from J, the gap between germline ends came to 17 bases. The CDR3 DNA sequence: TGTGCCAGCAGCCCCCGAACGGGGAATGGTGAGCAGTTCTTC. It is translated as CASSPRTGNGEQFF.

The chain has TRBV6-6 and TRBJ1-1; TRBD1 is a possible D gene (5 bases). Trimming pared 6 bases from V and 9 bases from J, leaving 14 bases between. The V gene's germline CDR1 is MNHNY and CDR2 SVGAGI (reference sequence). This CDR3 region has 12 residues. This chain's CDR3 is CASSSRTPQAFF. CDR3 sequence (DNA): TGTGCCAGCAGCTCGCGGACACCCCAAGCTTTCTTT.

The J gene is TRBJ2-7, the V gene TRBV7-8; 9 nucleotides agree with TRBD2. CDR1 is SGHVS, CDR2 FQNEAQ, per germline. The CDR3 runs to 14 residues. With V trimmed by 5 bases and J by 7 bases, 9 bases remained unmatched. The CDR3 DNA reads TGTGCCAGCAGCCTTAGCGGGAGCGGGGGAGAGCAGTACTTC. It encodes CASSLSGSGGEQYF.

The chain links TRBV9 to TRBJ2-3; the D gene is possibly TRBD2 (6 bases). The CDR3 loop spans 16 amino acids. V lost 3 bases and J lost 2, with 16 bases in between. Per the germline V gene, CDR1 is SGDLS and CDR2 is YYNGEE. CDR3 region: CASSGGTGTITDTQYF. DNA for the CDR3: TGTGCCAGCAGCGGAGGGACTGGAACGATCACAGATACGCAGTATTTT.

V gene TRBV11-2 combines with J gene TRBJ1-4; D is unresolved. V was trimmed by 3 bases and J by 8 bases, leaving 13 bases between them. From germline, CDR1 is SGHAT and CDR2 FQNNGV. The CDR3 is made up of 14 amino acids. The CDR3 region has the DNA TGTGCCAGCAGCTTTAGCGGCAGCGACGAAAAACTGTTTTTT. Its protein product is CASSFSGSDEKLFF.

V is TRBV29-1 and J is TRBJ1-6, with D maybe TRBD1 (6 bases). The CDR3 contains 14 residues. Per the germline V gene, CDR1 is SQVTM and CDR2 is ANQGSEA. V was pared by 6 bases and J by 9 bases, with 18 bases between. The CDR3 region has the DNA TGCAGCGTAGAGACAGGTTTCCCCGGTTCACCCCTCCACTTT. It is translated as CSVETGFPGSPLHF. The full variable domain, in which reference TRBV29-1 and TRBJ1-6 provide the parts outside the CDR3, is SAVISQKPSRDICQRGTSLTIQCQVDSQVTMMFWYRQQPGQSLTLIATANQGSEATYESGFVIDKFPISRPNLTFSTLTVSNMSPEDSSIYLCSVETGFPGSPLHFGNGTRLTVT.

The chain has TRBV5-1 and TRBJ2-1; D gene uncertain. This CDR3 comprises 17 residues. V lost 0 bases and J 0 bases, leaving 13 bases between the germline ends. Germline loops: CDR1 SGHRS, CDR2 YFSETQ. The CDR3 loop is CASSLESGDLSYNEQFF. Here the CDR3 DNA reads TGCGCCAGCAGCTTGGAATCGGGTGATCTCTCCTACAATGAGCAGTTCTTC.

The chain has TRBV7-2 and TRBJ2-3, with 7 bases fitting TRBD1. The CDR3 runs to 17 residues. The germline V gene encodes CDR1 SGHTA and CDR2 FQGNSA. The ends lost 3 bases at V and 0 bases at J; junction bases unmatched: 9. This chain's CDR3 is CASSFRGWLGSTDTQYF. As DNA, the CDR3 is TGTGCCAGCAGCTTCAGGGGGTGGTTGGGAAGCACAGATACGCAGTATTTT. Complete variable domain (other parts from reference TRBV7-2 and TRBJ2-3): GAGVSQSPSNKVTEKGKDVELRCDPISGHTALYWYRQSLGQGLEFLIYFQGNSAPDKSGLPSDRFSAERTGGSVSTLTIQRTQQEDSAVYLCASSFRGWLGSTDTQYFGPGTRLTVL.

V usage is TRBV7-2 and J usage is TRBJ2-7; D gene uncertain. CDR3 length equals 14 residues. Germline CDR1 is SGHTA and CDR2 is FQGNSA. The V and J ends lost 3 bases and 2 bases respectively, with 11 bases between them. The CDR3 here is CASSFTASPYEQYF. CDR3 DNA: TGTGCCAGCAGCTTCACAGCTTCCCCCTACGAGCAGTACTTC.